These 25 T cell receptor beta chains were sequenced from one sample in a study of blood T cell repertoires in COVID-19. Sequenced by immunoSEQ multiplex PCR; TCRdb stores in-frame clones only, minus some. The data hold more than 200,000 clones, with 80% to 90% observed a single time. The sequenced material came from peripheral blood. These TCRs come from a man aged 55 to 70 with acute or convalescent COVID-19.

The genes are TRBV2 and TRBJ1-2, with D tentatively TRBD1 (5 bases). V lost 7 bases and J lost 2, with 20 bases in between. Germline loops: CDR1 SNHLY, CDR2 FYNNEI. This CDR3 contains 16 residues. The CDR3 region is CASNILGLGGNYGYTF. CDR3 bases: TGTGCCAGCAACATTTTAGGTTTGGGGGGAAACTATGGCTACACCTTC. Full variable domain (outside the CDR3, taken from reference TRBV2 and TRBJ1-2): EPEVTQTPSHQVTQMGQEVILRCVPISNHLYFYWYRQILGQKVEFLVSFYNNEISEKSEIFDDQFSVERPDGSNFTLKIRSTKLEDSAMYFCASNILGLGGNYGYTFGSGTRLTVV.

V is TRBV18 and J is TRBJ2-2; weak D call: TRBD1 (6 bases). The CDR3 consists of 17 residues. Germline CDR1 KGHSH, CDR2 LQKENI. Trimming cost V 6 bases and J 3 bases, with 20 bases left between them. Here the CDR3 DNA reads TGTGCCAGCTCCCCGGGACACTCTCCCTCCGACACCGGGGAGCTGTTTTTT. This sequence encodes CASSPGHSPSDTGELFF.

The chain is built from TRBV19 and TRBJ2-7; 9 nucleotides line up with TRBD1. The V and J ends lost 4 bases and 5 bases, in that order; junction bases with no gene match: 6. The CDR3 totals 14 residues. The V gene's germline CDR1 is LNHDA and CDR2 SQIVND (reference sequence). CDR3 protein: CASSTTGGTDEQYF. The CDR3 coding sequence is TGTGCCAGTAGTACGACAGGGGGAACGGACGAGCAGTACTTC.

There are a few counts of this clone. The genes are TRBV5-1 and TRBJ1-2; TRBD1 is a possible D gene (6 bases). The CDR3 is 13 residues long. Trimming pared 5 bases from V and 2 bases from J, leaving 10 bases between. The germline CDR1 and CDR2 sequences are SGHRS and YFSETQ. Here the CDR3 reads CASRVDSNYGYTF. The CDR3, as DNA: TGCGCCAGCAGGGTGGACAGCAACTATGGCTACACCTTC.

The V call is TRBV2, the J call TRBJ2-5, with 10 nucleotides matching TRBD2. Per germline, CDR1 SNHLY and CDR2 FYNNEI. The CDR3 is 15 residues long. Germline trimming cut 6 bases from V and 3 bases from J; bases unmatched to any gene: 7. CDR3 residues: CASSLSLAGEETQYF. DNA of the CDR3: TGTGCCAGCAGCCTTAGTCTAGCGGGGGAAGAGACCCAGTACTTC.

The chain has TRBV6-6 and TRBJ1-1; D not resolved. The V end lost 2 bases, the J end lost 0 bases, and 7 bases lay between the germline ends. CDR3 length: 14 residues. Germline V CDR1 and CDR2: MNHNY, SVGAGI (reference sequence). The CDR3 DNA reads TGTGCCAGCAGTTACGGGCAGATGAACACTGAAGCTTTCTTT. Residues: CASSYGQMNTEAFF.

Only a few counts were recorded for this clone. The V and J genes are TRBV6-9 and TRBJ2-1, with 15 nucleotides matching TRBD2. Losses at the gene ends were 7 bases for V and 3 bases for J; bases not matched to a gene: 7. The CDR3 has 17 amino acids. The germline V gene has CDR1 MNHGY and CDR2 SVAAGI. The CDR3 DNA reads as TGTGCCAGCATCGGGACTAGCGGGAGGAACCGCTACAATGAGCAGTTCTTC. The encoded protein is CASIGTSGRNRYNEQFF.

This chain uses TRBV18 with TRBJ2-3, with 9 bases that match TRBD1. Germline assignment: CDR1 KGHSH and CDR2 LQKENI. CDR3 length: 15 amino acids. V trimming: 0 bases; J trimming: 3 bases; junction bases outside the gene matches: 1. DNA for the CDR3: TGTGCCAGCTCACCACCCGACAGGGGGACAGATACGCAGTATTTT. Its translation: CASSPPDRGTDTQYF.

This sequence joins TRBV5-1 and TRBJ2-5, with 9 nucleotides matching TRBD2. Germline V gene lookup returns CDR1 SGHRS and CDR2 YFSETQ. The V and J ends lost 0 bases and 3 bases, in that order; junction bases with no gene match: 0. The CDR3 covers 14 residues. CDR3: CASSLERGEETQYF. The CDR3 DNA follows: TGCGCCAGCAGCTTGGAGCGGGGGGAAGAGACCCAGTACTTC.

The rearrangement joins TRBV7-9 to TRBJ2-5; possibly TRBD1 for D (6 bases). CDR3 size: 14 residues. Germline loops: CDR1 SEHNR, CDR2 FQNEAQ (reference sequence). Trimming removed 5 bases from V and 5 bases from J, with 15 bases in between. The CDR3 is CASSESTGYETQYF. Written as DNA, the CDR3 is TGTGCCAGCAGCGAATCAACAGGGTATGAGACCCAGTACTTC.

The chain joins TRBV3-1 (or the pseudogene TRBV3-2) to TRBJ2-1; TRBD1 aligns across 10 bases. The CDR3 length is 14 residues. The germline V gene encodes CDR1 LGHDT and CDR2 YNNKEL (reference sequence). V shed 1 base and J 7 bases; nucleotides not matched to a gene: 1. The CDR3 reads CASSQGQGANEQFF. The CDR3 region has the DNA TGTGCCAGCAGCCAAGGACAGGGGGCGAATGAGCAGTTCTTC.

This chain uses TRBV6-5 with TRBJ1-1; TRBD1 agrees at 8 bases. V lost 4 bases, J lost 6 bases, and 10 bases stayed unmatched. Per germline, CDR1 MNHEY and CDR2 SVGAGI. CDR3 length: 15 residues. The CDR3 bases are TGTGCCAGCAGTTCTCCAGGGGGCGTCAGGCCTGAAGCTTTCTTT. Its translation is CASSSPGGVRPEAFF.

CDR3 region: CSVESPITYEQYF. DNA of the CDR3: TGCAGCGTTGAGAGCCCGATAACCTACGAGCAGTACTTC. The chain carries TRBV29-1 and TRBJ2-7; no clear D gene. CDR1 SQVTM and CDR2 ANQGSEA come from the germline V gene. Trimming cost V 3 bases and J 2 bases, with 11 bases left between them. The CDR3 contains 13 residues.

Worth noting for this clone: One end of the junction fails to match germline, which may point to a read error. The chain carries TRBV7-7 and TRBJ2-7; 11 positions agree with TRBD1. Germline V gene lookup returns CDR1 SSHAT and CDR2 FNYEAQ (reference sequence). This CDR3 has 14 residues. The CDR3: CASSQGTGGGEQYF. In DNA form, the CDR3 reads TGTGCTAGCAGCCAGGGGACAGGGGGAGGGGAGCAGTACTTC.

Only one count was recorded for this clone. J is TRBJ2-1 and V is TRBV2; tentatively, D is TRBD1 (10 bases). CDR3 length equals 15 residues. Germline assignment: CDR1 SNHLY and CDR2 FYNNEI. The V end lost 7 bases, the J end lost 8 bases, and 21 bases lay between the germline ends. This CDR3 reads CASTPTGGGGDEQFF. The CDR3 region has the DNA TGTGCCAGCACCCCGACAGGGGGCGGGGGGGATGAGCAGTTCTTC.

This clone was seen a handful of times. The chain couples TRBV2 to TRBJ1-5; a possible D gene is TRBD1 (6 bases). Trimming pared 5 bases from V and 2 bases from J, leaving 13 bases between. The germline CDR1 and CDR2 sequences are SNHLY and FYNNEI. The CDR3 consists of 15 residues. This CDR3 is CASSQQGEGNQPQHF. The CDR3 DNA reads as TGTGCCAGCAGTCAACAGGGTGAGGGCAATCAGCCCCAGCATTTT.

The chain combines TRBV5-1 with TRBJ2-7, with TRBD1 matching 10 bases. V shed 4 bases and J 7 bases; nucleotides not matched to a gene: 11. The CDR3 is made up of 15 amino acids. The germline V gene encodes CDR1 SGHRS and CDR2 YFSETQ. DNA of the CDR3: TGCGCCAGCAGCCCCCCGGGACAGGGGATCCGGGAGCAGTACTTC. Translating gives CASSPPGQGIREQYF.

The chain joins TRBV4-3 to TRBJ1-2; 8 bases agree with TRBD1. Germline CDR1 reads LGHNA; CDR2 reads YSLEER. This CDR3 comprises 14 residues. The ends lost 0 bases at V and 4 bases at J; junction bases unmatched: 1. CDR3 DNA: TGCGCCAGCAGCCAAGAAGACAGGGGCTATGGCTACACCTTC. Residues: CASSQEDRGYGYTF.

J is TRBJ2-2 and V is TRBV14; weak D call: TRBD1 (6 bases). Germline-derived CDR1 and CDR2 are SGHDN and FVKESK. CDR3 length: 14 residues. V was pared by 6 bases and J by 3 bases, with 11 bases between. The CDR3 DNA is TGTGCCAGCAGGGAGGACAGTTACACCGGGGAGCTGTTTTTT. This encodes CASREDSYTGELFF.

This chain links TRBV13 with TRBJ1-2; 8 nucleotides agree with TRBD1. Germline-derived CDR1 and CDR2 are PRHDT and FYEKMQ (reference sequence). The CDR3 extends over 14 amino acids. The V and J ends lost 5 bases and 5 bases, in that order; junction bases with no gene match: 7. This CDR3 is CASSPGGRRYGYTF. In nucleotides, the CDR3 is TGTGCCAGCAGCCCAGGGGGCCGTCGGTATGGCTACACCTTC.

The chain uses TRBV29-1 and TRBJ1-2; D is possibly TRBD1 (5 bases). CDR1 is SQVTM and CDR2 is ANQGSEA in the germline V gene. Trimming removed 3 bases at V and 8 bases at J, with 16 bases between. CDR3 length: 13 amino acids. The chain's CDR3 is CSVDSDKAGGYTF. The CDR3 nucleotides are TGCAGCGTTGATTCGGACAAAGCCGGCGGCTACACCTTC.

The chain links TRBV7-8 to TRBJ2-1, with TRBD2 matching 11 bases. CDR3 length: 15 residues. V lost 5 bases, J lost 7 bases, and 7 bases stayed unmatched. From germline, CDR1 is SGHVS and CDR2 FQNEAQ. CDR3 protein: CASSLTSGRRNEQFF. DNA for the CDR3: TGTGCCAGCAGCCTCACTAGCGGGAGAAGGAATGAGCAGTTCTTC.

The rearrangement joins TRBV6-2 or TRBV6-3 to TRBJ2-2, with 11 bases matching TRBD2. The V segment lost 2 bases and the J segment 6 bases; nucleotides outside the gene matches: 2. This CDR3 spans 15 amino acids. CDR1 and CDR2 (germline): MNHEY, SVGEGT. The CDR3 protein is CASSYLAGGAGELFF. CDR3 in DNA: TGTGCCAGCAGTTACCTAGCGGGAGGCGCCGGGGAGCTGTTTTTT.

The chain carries TRBV19 and TRBJ2-2; the match to TRBD1 covers 9 bases. The CDR3 length is 17 residues. V was clipped by 2 bases and J by 4 bases; unmatched bases: 8. The V gene's germline CDR1 is LNHDA and CDR2 SQIVND (reference sequence). This chain's CDR3 is CASSISGTGIPTGELFF. The CDR3 bases are TGTGCCAGTAGTATATCCGGGACAGGGATCCCCACCGGGGAGCTGTTTTTT.

V is TRBV9 and J is TRBJ2-7, with 13 bases lining up with TRBD2. Germline assignment: CDR1 SGDLS and CDR2 YYNGEE. The CDR3 spans 17 residues. The V gene end was trimmed by 0 bases and the J gene end by 3 bases; junction bases not matched to a gene: 6. The CDR3 nucleotides read TGTGCCAGCAGCGTAGTAGGGACTAGCGGGGTTCGCTACGAGCAGTACTTC. Amino acid sequence: CASSVVGTSGVRYEQYF.